This T cell receptor (beta chain) was found in a study of blood T cell repertoires in COVID-19. In the original workflow: Estimates of nucleated cell counts were drawn from the amplification of reference gene primers. Using immunoSEQ multiplex PCR, the repertoire was profiled, and TCRdb retains in-frame clones only, with some absent. V, J and clone size reflect that table, while D and trimming were determined from the DNA. This sample carries 85,000 to 110,000 clones, more than 75% of them seen once, and the ten largest clones take about 12%. CDR1 MNHEY and CDR2 SMNVEV come from the germline V gene (reference sequence). The CDR3 length is 14 residues. With 5 bases clipped from V and 3 bases from J, the junction kept 7 bases outside the gene matches. This clone was counted a few times.

Sequenced input: peripheral blood. The chain combines TRBV27 with TRBJ2-7, with 7 bases fitting TRBD1. The receptor was isolated from a human donor in a cohort sampled during active COVID-19. The CDR3 sequence is CASSDRDSYYEQYF. The CDR3 DNA follows: TGTGCCAGCAGTGACCGGGACAGCTACTACGAGCAGTACTTC.